Below, 7 T cell receptor beta chains from the same sample are listed, as sequenced in a study of blood T cells in healthy people across ages. Then a second PCR, running roughly 7 to 11 cycles, was carried out with a sample-barcoded 5' primer and a J-beta primer mix. TCRdb reanalysed the 5' RACE reads using MiXCR and keeps one entry per CDR3 protein. The sample lists around 800,000 distinct CDR3 sequences, around 62% seen once, with around 30% in the top ten. Sequencing input: blood. These receptor sequences come from a man under 40 in good health.

This clonotype showed up just once. The chain employs TRBV9 and TRBJ2-7; D remains unclear. This CDR3 comprises 11 residues. The germline CDR1 and CDR2 sequences are SGDLS and YYNGEE. Trimming took 0 bases from V and 6 from J, leaving 4 bases between them. CDR3 sequence: CASSVVSEQYF. CDR3 nucleotide sequence: TGTGCCAGCAGCGTAGTAAGCGAGCAGTACTTC.

V usage is TRBV7-2 and J usage is TRBJ2-5, with 7 bases fitting TRBD1. Losses at the gene ends were 0 bases for V and 2 bases for J; bases not matched to a gene: 3. Germline CDR1 reads SGHTA; CDR2 reads FQGNSA. This CDR3 is built from 15 residues. This chain's CDR3 is CASSLAWTGQETQYF. The DNA of the CDR3 is TGTGCCAGCAGCTTAGCGTGGACAGGACAAGAGACCCAGTACTTC. The full variable domain, in which reference TRBV7-2 and TRBJ2-5 provide the parts outside the CDR3, is GAGVSQSPSNKVTEKGKDVELRCDPISGHTALYWYRQSLGQGLEFLIYFQGNSAPDKSGLPSDRFSAERTGGSVSTLTIQRTQQEDSAVYLCASSLAWTGQETQYFGPGTRLLVL.

This clonotype was recorded a few times. The V gene is TRBV29-1, the J gene TRBJ2-1, with 11 bases aligning to TRBD2. The junction had 14 bases not matched to a gene; V was cut back by 8 bases and J by 8 bases. Germline assignment: CDR1 SQVTM and CDR2 ANQGSEA. The CDR3 extends over 15 amino acids. The CDR3 reads CSPPPGSGGAHEQFF. In DNA, the CDR3 is TGCAGCCCCCCCCCAGGTAGCGGGGGGGCCCATGAGCAGTTCTTC.

This chain links TRBV12-3 or TRBV12-4 with TRBJ2-7; D ambiguous. With 3 bases removed from V and 5 bases from J, the gap between germline ends came to 14 bases. The length of the CDR3 is 14 residues. CDR3 region: CASSFMSPVNEQYF. In nucleotides, the CDR3 is TGTGCCAGCAGTTTTATGAGCCCGGTCAACGAGCAGTACTTC.

The chain carries TRBV10-3 and TRBJ2-7, with no clear D. CDR3 length equals 15 residues. V gave up 0 bases and J gave up 2 bases, with 11 bases separating them. CDR1 ENHRY and CDR2 SYGVKD come from the germline V gene. The CDR3 nucleotides are TGTGCCATCAGTGAGTCTAGGGTTCCCCCCTACGAGCAGTACTTC. Its translation is CAISESRVPPYEQYF.

This chain links TRBV6-1 with TRBJ2-6; TRBD1 aligns across 8 bases. This CDR3 spans 17 amino acids. Unmatched junction bases numbered 9, after V lost 6 bases and J lost 2 bases. Per germline, CDR1 MNHNS and CDR2 SASEGT. CDR3 protein: CASSSVDRGAGANVLTF. CDR3 nucleotides: TGTGCCAGCAGCTCCGTCGACAGGGGCGCTGGGGCCAACGTCCTGACTTTC.

This clonotype was picked up a small number of times. This chain joins TRBV2 and TRBJ2-1; D gene unclear. The CDR3 runs 12 residues. Germline V gene data show CDR1 as SNHLY and CDR2 as FYNNEI. The V end lost 6 bases, the J end lost 7 bases, and 10 bases lay between the germline ends. CDR3 nucleotides: TGTGCCAGCAGGGACCCAAGAAATGAGCAGTTCTTC. Encoded protein: CASRDPRNEQFF.